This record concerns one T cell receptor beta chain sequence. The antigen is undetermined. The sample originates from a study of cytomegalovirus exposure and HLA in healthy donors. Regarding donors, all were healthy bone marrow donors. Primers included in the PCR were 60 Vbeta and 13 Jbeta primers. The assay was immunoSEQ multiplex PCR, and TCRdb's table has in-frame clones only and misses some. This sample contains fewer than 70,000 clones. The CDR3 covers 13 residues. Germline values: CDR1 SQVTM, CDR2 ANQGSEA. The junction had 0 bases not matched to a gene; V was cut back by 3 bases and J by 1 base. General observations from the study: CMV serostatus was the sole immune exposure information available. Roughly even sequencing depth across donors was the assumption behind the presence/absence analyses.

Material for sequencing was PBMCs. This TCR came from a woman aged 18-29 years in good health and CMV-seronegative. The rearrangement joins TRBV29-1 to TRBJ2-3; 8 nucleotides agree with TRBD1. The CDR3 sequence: CSVEDRGTDTQYF. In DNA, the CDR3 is TGCAGCGTTGAGGACAGGGGCACAGATACGCAGTATTTT.